This TCR beta chain was sequenced in a study of cytomegalovirus exposure and HLA in healthy donors (dated by TCRdb to 2015 to 2018). Describing the broader study: According to an earlier analysis of 550 to 700 of the donors, 150 million to 200 million T cells yielded 117 million unique TCR beta sequences and 276 Gb of sequence data. Donor age, sex, ethnicity and CMV serostatus were compiled together with the repertoire data. The study combined high-throughput TCR immunosequencing, statistical association of individual TCRs with disease status, and machine learning to predict cytomegalovirus infection status. Of the roughly 400 genotyped donors, around 81% fell in the genetic ancestry cluster associated with self-reported Caucasian donors. In a later analysis, previously published TCR beta repertoires from 666 donors were re-analyzed and high-resolution HLA genotyping was added so that TCR occurrence patterns could be studied. Along with the roughly 670-subject first cohort, a separate validation cohort of over 90 different subjects was used. The study aimed to test whether signatures of past pathogen exposure could be identified by cataloging public T cell receptors. Every repertoire in the discovery cohort had been generated on one and the same sequencing platform. HLA typing included class I and class II loci at four-digit resolution. Among some 410 genotyped donors of the cohort, an average of roughly 240,000 unique TCR beta nucleotide sequences were sequenced per donor, roughly 20% of them non-productive. The later analysis used no new phenotypic data to find candidate immune exposures, relying instead on TCR beta sequences and their occurrence across donors. The study profiled the T cell repertoires of hundreds of subjects by immunosequencing and related them to cytomegalovirus serostatus. About five DR-DQ haplotypes were treated as single units for association and clustering because of strong linkage in the cohort. An early release that covered some 630 HLA-typed donors contained approximately 320 gigabases of sequencing data and around 80 million unique TCR sequences. Typing coverage differed by locus: A, B, C, DRB1 and DQB1 were typed in roughly 620-630 donors, DQA1 in approximately 520, DPA1 in 600 to 610, and DPB1 in approximately 450. To decide whether each TCR beta V gene segment behaved as functional or pseudogenic, an earlier analysis of 587 of the donors relied on high-throughput TCR beta sequencing. In a later genetic analysis, genome-wide SNP genotypes for about three fifths of the roughly 670 donors were used, and that subset was treated as a discovery cohort.

On this clone itself: Its antigen is currently not known. No much larger clone exists at a distance of one base, and base qualities are not known.

What the authors observed across the whole study: Most TCR sequences were observed very rarely across donors, whereas some public TCRs were present in many individuals. This cohort had only TCR beta chains sequenced, and the lack of alpha or paired-chain data limited which features could be detected. The classifier was reported to diagnose cytomegalovirus status with high specificity and sensitivity in both the original and validation cohorts. Linkage disequilibrium might explain the correlated functional status among segregating V segments, but an unknown experimental factor could not be excluded. The presence/absence analyses assumed that sequencing depth was roughly uniform across donors, and that assumption may not be true. According to a later analysis, parvovirus B19, influenza, CMV and Epstein-Barr virus appeared linked to several top co-occurrence clusters. A total of 150 to 200 TCR beta chains were listed by the study as associated with cytomegalovirus. The only immune exposure information available for the cohort was CMV serostatus. According to a later genetic analysis, donors in an Asian-associated ancestry cluster had fewer N-insertions in productive TCRs than the approximately 700-donor mean. A few of the identified cytomegalovirus-associated TCR beta chains were confirmed in vitro to be specific for cytomegalovirus antigens. The authors suggested that the approach could potentially be extended to other disease states and immunological phenotypes. In a later analysis, HLA-associated TCR beta chains showed more clonal expansion and lower generation probabilities than non-associated chains that were equally common. Most CMV-associated TCR beta chains appeared to be HLA-restricted in a later analysis, and the HLA associations seemed to be driven largely by CMV exposure. Because counts were too low, some 16 rarely observed V segments, including chromosome 9 orphons, were excluded from the earlier analysis of 587 of the donors. A further reported finding was that TCR beta sequences accurately predicted the HLA-A and HLA-B alleles for most subjects in the first cohort. A cluster of highly shared sequence variants was judged likely to represent a technical artifact of the sequencing pipeline. Broadly in line with IMGT annotations, most TCR beta V segments showed up in productive rearrangements about 87% or about 30% of the time in an earlier analysis of 587 of the donors. Because some donors lacked HLA typing at each locus, the association tests relied only on the typed subset. Assigning TCR associations to individual alleles was difficult when HLA alleles, especially DR and DQ, strongly co-occurred. A later genetic analysis associated a missense DCLRE1C variant with V-gene and J-gene trimming of TCR beta chains, and an independent cohort replicated the association. A later analysis associated about 18,000 TCR beta sequences with specific HLA alleles at a false discovery rate of 0.05. Some IMGT-functional V segments, including TRBV6-2 and TRBV6-3, could not be told apart with the 87-base-pair reads, so those segments were excluded. A later analysis found that TCR association rates varied across HLA loci, with DRB1 alleles showing the most associated TCRs and HLA-C alleles the fewest.

Receptor amplification or capture employed the immunoSEQ multiplex PCR assay. A mixture of 60 forward primers for TCR Vbeta segments and 13 reverse primers for TCR Jbeta segments was used in the multiplex PCR. The CDR3 region of rearranged TCR beta genes was amplified from genomic DNA by a multiplex PCR assay. On the Illumina HiSeq System, the amplified TCR beta libraries were sequenced as 87-base-pair reads. Under the source paper's analysis protocol: A later analysis tallied around 80 million unique TCR beta chains across the 700 or so repertoires, and about 12 million of those chains were shared by two or more donors. To remove PCR and sequencing errors, raw reads were error-corrected and collapsed into unique sequences using a nearest-neighbor algorithm that merged closely related sequences. CDR3 sequences were aligned to IMGT reference sequences to assign V, D and J gene segments. For a sequence to be retained, a match of at least six nucleotides to both a V gene segment and a J gene segment was required. A rearrangement was called productive if the CDR3 had no stop codons and remained in frame with V and J, and every other rearrangement was called non-productive. CDR3 was defined by IMGT convention, running from the second conserved V-encoded cysteine to the conserved J-encoded phenylalanine. Sequences without an unambiguous match to a single V gene segment were excluded from the earlier analysis of about 600 of the donors. An earlier analysis of roughly 590 of the donors called V segments functional above 56.7% productive rearrangements and segregating when the between-donor standard deviation exceeded 5%. A statistical classification framework was built for diagnosing cytomegalovirus status from the catalog of TCR beta chain sequences. In a later analysis, V and J genes were assigned by comparing TCR nucleotide sequences against IMGT/GENE-DB human TR gene sequences. Using the TCRdist pipeline, a later analysis assigned CDR3 sequences along with most-parsimonious VDJ recombination scenarios. In a later analysis, each TCR beta chain was defined by its CDR3 amino acid sequence together with its V-gene family, and reads without a unique V-gene family were excluded. To address suspected cross-contamination and a sequencing artifact, a later analysis removed roughly 580 highly shared, low-generation-probability nucleotide sequences. In a later analysis, a clonal expansion index for each public chain was calculated from normalized within-repertoire ranks of inferred template counts. A later analysis computed generation probabilities with a VDJ recombination model fitted to out-of-frame rearrangements, and checked the results against IGoR. In a later analysis, TCR-TCR, TCR-HLA and TCR-CMV co-occurrence was scored with hypergeometric tests, and a repertoire-size bias correction was applied to TCR pairs. False discovery rates were estimated in a later analysis by permuting HLA or CMV assignments 20 times. In a later analysis, co-occurring TCRs were grouped using DBSCAN, with TCRdist sequence similarity added in when clustering inside HLA-allele-positive subsets. Repertoires with fewer than 30,000 or more than 120,000 public chains were left out of co-occurrence clustering, as were roughly five repertoires with anomalous nucleotide sharing. The table comes from immuneACCESS by way of TCRdb, which keeps in-frame sequences with V and J called. Part of the clones is missing from these tables; in studies checked, under half for an unresolved V gene and the rest for unknown reasons. The DNA gave D and trimming, while V, J and clone size come from that table. The sample table contains 150,000 to 200,000 clones; only one count was recorded for around 84% of them. 2% to 3% of the sample comes from the top ten.

The junction shows trimming of 4 bases on V and 7 bases on J, and the gene matches do not reach 10 bases of it. The germline V gene specifies SGHDT as CDR1 and YYEEEE as CDR2. The CDR3, cysteine through phenylalanine, is 14 amino acids long. This entry keeps only the CDR3 DNA: 42 bases, framed from base 1. The cohort comprised 710 or so healthy bone marrow donors. All cohort members were sampled while nominally healthy, although unrecorded immune exposures were likely present. The donor tested CMV seropositive and was one of the 289 seropositive cohort members. Every donor gave a peripheral blood sample, and the peripheral blood mononuclear cells from that sample were used for TCR beta sequencing. Genomic DNA was extracted from the blood cell samples with the Qiagen DNeasy Blood Extraction Kit.

The rearranged chain carries TRBV5-6 and TRBJ1-2; TRBD1 lines up with 7 middle nucleotides. The TCR originated in a woman in her fifties or sixties in good health and CMV-seropositive. Source material: PBMCs. The CDR3 loop reads CASSRKTGWFGYTF. The DNA sequence is TGTGCCAGCAGCCGTAAGACAGGGTGGTTTGGCTACACCTTC.